Below are 16 T cell receptor beta chains sequenced from a single sample in a study of blood T cell repertoires in COVID-19. TCRdb's copy holds only in-frame clones and misses some; the assay was immunoSEQ multiplex PCR. The table lists roughly 250,000 clones, roughly 86% of them singletons, with under 4.5% in the top ten. The sequencing sample was made of peripheral blood. The receptors were gathered from a man aged 45 to 65 with acute or convalescent COVID-19.

This sequence joins TRBV15 and TRBJ2-7; TRBD2 matches 10 bases. The ends lost 4 bases at V and 3 bases at J; junction bases unmatched: 9. The CDR3 spans 16 residues. Germline V gene sequence: CDR1 LNHNV, CDR2 YYDKDF (reference sequence). In nucleotides, the CDR3 is TGTGCCACCAGCACCCAACCTAGCGGGGGACGCTACGAGCAGTACTTC. Its protein product is CATSTQPSGGRYEQYF. The complete variable domain, with remaining parts taken from reference TRBV15 and TRBJ2-7, reads DAMVIQNPRYQVTQFGKPVTLSCSQTLNHNVMYWYQQKSSQAPKLLFHYYDKDFNNEADTPDNFQSRRPNTSFCFLDIRSPGLGDTAMYLCATSTQPSGGRYEQYFGPGTRLTVT.

V is TRBV2 and J is TRBJ1-6; maybe TRBD1 (6 bases). This CDR3 comprises 13 residues. Germline loops: CDR1 SNHLY, CDR2 FYNNEI. Trimming removed 8 bases from V and 9 bases from J, with 14 bases in between. CDR3 coding DNA: TGTGCCAGCGGCACAGGGTGGGGTTCACCCCTCCACTTT. This codes for CASGTGWGSPLHF.

This clone was seen only once. The rearrangement joins TRBV11-2 to TRBJ2-2; 10 nucleotides align to TRBD1. Germline trimming cut 6 bases from V and 4 bases from J; bases unmatched to any gene: 11. Per the germline V gene, CDR1 is SGHAT and CDR2 is FQNNGV. The CDR3 is 17 residues long. The CDR3 sequence: CASRRPGQGIGTGELFF. The CDR3 nucleotides are TGTGCCAGCAGAAGACCGGGACAGGGGATTGGCACCGGGGAGCTGTTTTTT.

The gene calls are TRBV27 and TRBJ2-1, with 8 bases matching TRBD2. This CDR3 has 15 amino acids. Germline V lookup: CDR1 MNHEY, CDR2 SMNVEV (reference sequence). J gave up 4 bases and V 5 bases, and 7 bases lay outside the gene matches. This chain's CDR3 is CASSRSGSRYNEQFF. The CDR3 DNA is TGTGCCAGCAGTCGAAGCGGGAGCCGATACAATGAGCAGTTCTTC.

Concerning this clone: A junction boundary mismatches the germline segment, possibly from a read error. This sequence joins TRBV6-1 and TRBJ2-5; D is undetermined. This CDR3 has 13 residues. Looked up from germline, CDR1 is MNHNS and CDR2 is SASEGT. The CDR3 DNA follows: TGTGCCAGCAGTATCGACTCTCAAGGGACCCAGTACTTC. Residues: CASSIDSQGTQYF.

The CDR3 bases are TGTGCCAGCAGCTACGGGAGTCAGGGAAGCTACGAGCAGTACTTC. It specifies CASSYGSQGSYEQYF. V and J are TRBV3-1 (or the pseudogene TRBV3-2) and TRBJ2-7; TRBD2 is a possible D gene (6 bases). The CDR3 has 15 amino acids. The V gene lost 5 bases and the J gene lost 3 bases, with 17 bases spanning the gap. Per the germline V gene, CDR1 is LGHDT and CDR2 is YNNKEL (reference sequence).

This clone has a count of ten or more. The chain carries TRBV6-6 and TRBJ2-7, with 7 bases fitting TRBD1. V lost 6 bases to trimming and J lost 2 bases; unmatched junction nucleotides: 13. In germline, CDR1 is MNHNY, CDR2 SVGAGI (reference sequence). The CDR3 consists of 16 residues. CDR3 amino acids: CASSPWGTEITYEQYF. CDR3 DNA: TGTGCCAGCAGCCCGTGGGGGACAGAAATAACCTACGAGCAGTACTTC.

The sample holds one count of this clone. The chain joins TRBV6-6 to TRBJ1-1; 8 bases fit TRBD1. CDR3 size: 15 residues. Germline assignment: CDR1 MNHNY and CDR2 SVGAGI (reference sequence). V dropped 6 bases and J dropped 5; count of bases not matched to a gene: 11. The DNA of the CDR3 is TGTGCCAGCAGCCGACCAGGGGGCATGAGGACTGAAGCTTTCTTT. It codes for CASSRPGGMRTEAFF.

The chain combines TRBV27 with TRBJ2-3, with a tentative D call TRBD1 (6 bases). The V gene lost 7 bases and the J gene lost 4 bases, with 18 bases spanning the gap. Germline lookup yields CDR1 MNHEY and CDR2 SMNVEV (reference sequence). This CDR3 is 15 amino acids long. The CDR3 region is CASTGNTGWADTQYF. Written as DNA, the CDR3 is TGTGCCAGCACAGGGAATACAGGGTGGGCAGATACGCAGTATTTT.

This clone was observed many times. This sequence joins TRBV6-4 and TRBJ1-6, with 7 bases matching TRBD1. This CDR3 is built from 14 residues. V was clipped by 5 bases and J by 9 bases; unmatched bases: 7. Per germline, CDR1 MRHNA and CDR2 SNTAGT. The CDR3: CASSPGQFSSPLHF. Here the CDR3 DNA reads TGTGCCAGCAGTCCGGGACAGTTTTCTTCACCCCTCCACTTT.

The J gene is TRBJ2-5, the V gene TRBV19; perhaps TRBD1 as D (5 bases). V shed 1 base and J shed 0 bases, with 9 bases lying between them. The CDR3 is 15 residues long. Germline V gene lookup returns CDR1 LNHDA and CDR2 SQIVND (reference sequence). The CDR3 spells CASSIAGLYQETQYF. The DNA for the CDR3 is TGTGCCAGTAGTATAGCAGGGCTGTACCAAGAGACCCAGTACTTC.

The chain is built from TRBV6-5 and TRBJ2-6; tentatively, D is TRBD2 (6 bases). Germline V gives CDR1 MNHEY, CDR2 SVGAGI. The CDR3 covers 15 residues. Trimming stripped 8 bases from V and 4 bases from J, with 15 bases between. The CDR3 nucleotides are TGTGCCAGCTCGCCCTGGGGGGACGGGGCCAACGTCCTGACTTTC. Its translation is CASSPWGDGANVLTF.

This clone was counted a few times. The rearrangement joins TRBV2 to TRBJ1-3; tentative D call: TRBD1 (5 bases). Looked up from germline, CDR1 is SNHLY and CDR2 is FYNNEI. This CDR3 is 13 amino acids long. V lost 8 bases to trimming and J lost 8 bases, with 16 bases between them. CDR3 region: CASESRATDTIYF. CDR3 nucleotide sequence: TGTGCCAGCGAGAGCAGGGCGACGGACACCATATATTTT.

DNA for the CDR3: TGTGCCAGCAGCGGACAGGGGGAGATGGGTGGCTACACCTTC. Translated: CASSGQGEMGGYTF. The V and J genes are TRBV2 and TRBJ1-2; 10 positions agree with TRBD1. With 6 bases clipped from V and 7 bases from J, the junction kept 8 bases outside the gene matches. This CDR3 is 14 amino acids long. Germline CDR1 SNHLY, CDR2 FYNNEI.

The chain couples TRBV5-3 to TRBJ1-3; D not certain. Being an ORF, TRBV5-3 has a function that is uncertain. Trimming took off 8 bases at V and 8 bases at J, with 14 bases between the two ends. CDR3 size: 12 residues. CDR3 nucleotide sequence: TGTGCCAGGGCGGGCTTCGGGGACACCATATATTTT. Protein product: CARAGFGDTIYF.

This clone has a single count. V and J are TRBV7-9 and TRBJ2-1, with D tentatively TRBD1 (6 bases). V lost 5 bases, J lost 7 bases, and 12 bases lay in between. This CDR3 is 13 amino acids long. Germline CDR1 SEHNR, CDR2 FQNEAQ (reference sequence). The CDR3 DNA reads TGTGCCAGCAGCCGGCAACAGGGAAATGAGCAGTTCTTC. Translating it yields CASSRQQGNEQFF.